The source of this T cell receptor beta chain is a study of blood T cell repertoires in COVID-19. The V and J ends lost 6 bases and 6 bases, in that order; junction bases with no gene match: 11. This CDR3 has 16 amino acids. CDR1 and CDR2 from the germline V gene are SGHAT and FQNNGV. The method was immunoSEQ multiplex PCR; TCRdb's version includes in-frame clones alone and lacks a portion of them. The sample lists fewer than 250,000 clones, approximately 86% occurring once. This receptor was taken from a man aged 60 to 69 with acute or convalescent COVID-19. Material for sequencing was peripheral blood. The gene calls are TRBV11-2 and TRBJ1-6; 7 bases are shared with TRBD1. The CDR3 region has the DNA TGTGCCAGCAGATTACAGGGGAAACCCTTTAATTCACCCCTCCACTTT. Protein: CASRLQGKPFNSPLHF.